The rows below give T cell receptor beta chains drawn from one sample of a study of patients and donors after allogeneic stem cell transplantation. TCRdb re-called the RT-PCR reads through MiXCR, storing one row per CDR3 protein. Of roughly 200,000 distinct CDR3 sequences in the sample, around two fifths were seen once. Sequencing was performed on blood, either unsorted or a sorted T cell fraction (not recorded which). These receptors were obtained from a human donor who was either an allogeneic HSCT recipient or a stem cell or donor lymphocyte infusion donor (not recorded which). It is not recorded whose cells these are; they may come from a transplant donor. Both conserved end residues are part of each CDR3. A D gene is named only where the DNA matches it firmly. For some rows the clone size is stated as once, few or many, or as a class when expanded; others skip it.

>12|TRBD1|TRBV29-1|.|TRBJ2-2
TGCAGCGGCCGGGACAGCACCGGGGAGCTGTTTTTT
CSGRDSTGELFF
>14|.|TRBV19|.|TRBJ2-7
TGTGCCAGTAGTTTCGGGGACTCACCCTACGAGCAGTACTTC
CASSFGDSPYEQYF
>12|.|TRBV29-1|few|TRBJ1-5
TGCAGCGTGACAGATAGCAATCAGCCCCAGCATTTT
CSVTDSNQPQHF
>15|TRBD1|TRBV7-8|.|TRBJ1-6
TGTGCCAGCAGCTCCGGACAGGGCTTAAATTCACCCCGCCACTTT
CASSSGQGLNSPRHF
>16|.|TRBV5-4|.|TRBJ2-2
TGTGCCAGCATCGTAGCCGGGCCCCGGTTCTCTGGGGAGCTGTTTTTT
CASIVAGPRFSGELFF
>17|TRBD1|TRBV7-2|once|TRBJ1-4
TGTGCCAGCAGCTTATCCCCTCACAGGGGGCAGGGGGGAAAACTGTTTTTT
CASSLSPHRGQGGKLFF
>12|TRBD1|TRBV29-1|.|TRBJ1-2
TGCAGCGCGTGGGACAGGGACTATGGCTACACCTTC
CSAWDRDYGYTF
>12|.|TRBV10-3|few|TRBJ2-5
TGTGCCATCAGTGCGGGGGAGGAGACCCAGTACTTC
CAISAGEETQYF
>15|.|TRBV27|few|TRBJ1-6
TGTGCCAGCTCCCTGGTCCGTCCATATAATTCACCCCTCCACTTT
CASSLVRPYNSPLHF
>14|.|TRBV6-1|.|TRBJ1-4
TGTGCCAGCAGTCGTCTCAGGACCAATGAAAAACTGTTTTTT
CASSRLRTNEKLFF
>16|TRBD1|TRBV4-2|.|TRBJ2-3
TGTGCCAGCAGCCAACCCACAGGGGGTTGGACAGATACGCAGTATTTT
CASSQPTGGWTDTQYF
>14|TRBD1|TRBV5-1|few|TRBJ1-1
TGCGCCAGCAGCTTGGCCGGGACAGCCACTGAAGCTTTCTTT
CASSLAGTATEAFF
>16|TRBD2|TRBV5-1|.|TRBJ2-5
TGCGCCAGCAGCTTGGATCTAGCGGGGGGGCCCGAGACCCAGTACTTC
CASSLDLAGGPETQYF
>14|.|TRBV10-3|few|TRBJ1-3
TGTGCCACCATTCAGGTTCTCTCTGGAAACACCATATATTTT
CATIQVLSGNTIYF
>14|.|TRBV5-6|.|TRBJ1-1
TGTGCCAGCAGCTTGGTACACTCGAACACTGAAGCTTTCTTT
CASSLVHSNTEAFF